Listed here are 23 T cell receptor beta chains from one sample, sequenced in a study of T cell responses to AZD1222 COVID-19 vaccine. The protocol was immunoSEQ multiplex PCR, while the TCRdb copy is restricted to in-frame clones and leaves out a portion. The data contain 120,000 to 150,000 clones, around 88% of them singletons. The sample in question was peripheral blood, obtained on day 0 of AZD1222 vaccination. Source of these receptors: an adult in good health.

The V call is TRBV5-1, the J call TRBJ1-2; no reliable D call. V lost 0 bases and J lost 5, with 14 bases in between. Germline CDR1 reads SGHRS; CDR2 reads YFSETQ. The CDR3 runs to 15 residues. Here the CDR3 reads CASSLAAAPEYGYTF. CDR3 nucleotide sequence: TGCGCCAGCAGCTTGGCCGCAGCCCCTGAATATGGCTACACCTTC.

The chain recombines TRBV5-1 with TRBJ1-1, with unresolved D. Germline-derived CDR1 and CDR2 are SGHRS and YFSETQ. The length of the CDR3 is 14 residues. V was pared by 0 bases and J by 4 bases, with 10 bases between. This chain's CDR3 is CASSLDPSSTEAFF. The CDR3, as DNA: TGCGCCAGCAGCTTGGATCCGTCCAGCACTGAAGCTTTCTTT.

This chain uses TRBV7-8 with TRBJ2-3; TRBD1 aligns across 9 bases. Germline trimming cut 8 bases from V and 3 bases from J; bases unmatched to any gene: 9. Germline assignment: CDR1 SGHVS and CDR2 FQNEAQ. This CDR3 contains 15 residues. This CDR3 is CASSLGTGWTDTQYF. The CDR3 nucleotides read TGTGCCAGCTCCCTCGGGACAGGGTGGACAGATACGCAGTATTTT.

The chain couples TRBV2 to TRBJ1-1; D may be TRBD1 (6 bases). The V end was cut by 5 bases, the J end by 2 bases, with 15 bases between. This CDR3 region has 15 residues. The germline CDR1 and CDR2 sequences are SNHLY and FYNNEI. The CDR3 DNA reads TGTGCCAGCAGTCCCAGGCAGGGGCCCAACACTGAAGCTTTCTTT. This translates into CASSPRQGPNTEAFF.

This clone was counted only a few times. The chain joins TRBV30 to TRBJ1-6; perhaps TRBD1 as D (5 bases). Germline CDR1 reads GTSNPN; CDR2 reads SVGIG (reference sequence). CDR3 length: 16 residues. The V end lost 4 bases, the J end lost 0 bases, and 13 bases lay between the germline ends. CDR3 in DNA: TGTGCCTGGATTGACCCAGGGAGCTCCTATAATTCACCCCTCCACTTT. Translating it yields CAWIDPGSSYNSPLHF.

In this sample, this clone turned up once. The chain couples TRBV2 to TRBJ1-5, with D possibly matching TRBD1 (5 bases). Per germline, CDR1 SNHLY and CDR2 FYNNEI. The CDR3 consists of 15 residues. V lost 6 bases and J 6 bases, leaving 18 bases between the germline ends. The CDR3 bases are TGTGCCAGCAGACTGGGACCGGGGCCGGGTCAGCCCCAGCATTTT. Protein: CASRLGPGPGQPQHF.

The CDR3, as DNA: TGTGCCAGCAGCTCCCGGAGGAGGGGGCTAAACACTGAAGCTTTCTTT. Translation gives CASSSRRRGLNTEAFF. This chain links TRBV5-6 with TRBJ1-1; 7 bases are shared with TRBD1. Per germline, CDR1 SGHDT and CDR2 YYEEEE. CDR3 size: 16 residues. Losses at the gene ends were 3 bases for V and 2 bases for J; bases not matched to a gene: 10.

The chain links TRBV19 to TRBJ2-3; D uncertain. This CDR3 has 15 amino acids. V shed 7 bases and J shed 1 base, with 15 bases lying between them. Germline CDR1 and CDR2: LNHDA and SQIVND (reference sequence). Written as DNA, the CDR3 is TGTGCCAGTACAACTGGCGGCTTACGCACAGATACGCAGTATTTT. The encoded protein is CASTTGGLRTDTQYF.

This chain uses TRBV7-6 with TRBJ2-3, with D unclear. The CDR3 is made up of 13 amino acids. The germline CDR1 and CDR2 sequences are SGHVS and FNYEAQ. The V end was cut by 5 bases, the J end by 3 bases, with 9 bases between. The CDR3 is CASSRELTDTQYF. Written as DNA, the CDR3 is TGTGCCAGCAGCCGAGAGCTGACAGATACGCAGTATTTT.

V gene TRBV6-5 combines with J gene TRBJ1-2; D not resolved. Deletions cut 5 bases from V and 4 bases from J, with 14 bases between. Germline V lookup: CDR1 MNHEY, CDR2 SVGAGI. CDR3 length: 14 amino acids. This chain's CDR3 is CASSREVLGYGYTF. The CDR3 nucleotides read TGTGCCAGCAGTAGGGAAGTTCTTGGCTATGGCTACACCTTC.

CDR3 loop: CASSYAPVRGPYEQYF. In nucleotides, the CDR3 is TGTGCCAGCAGTTACGCACCGGTACGGGGACCCTACGAGCAGTACTTC. The chain employs TRBV6-5 and TRBJ2-7; D assignment may be TRBD1 or TRBD2 (5 bases each). This CDR3 is built from 16 residues. The ends were cut back, 2 bases at V and 2 bases at J, with 16 bases in the middle. The germline V gene has CDR1 MNHEY and CDR2 SVGAGI.

The chain recombines TRBV12-3 or TRBV12-4 with TRBJ1-1; maybe TRBD1 (6 bases). Trimming removed 4 bases at V and 1 base at J, with 7 bases between. There are 13 residues in the CDR3. The CDR3 nucleotides are TGTGCCAGCAGTTCGACAGGGAACACTGAAGCTTTCTTT. It translates to CASSSTGNTEAFF.

The chain combines TRBV5-1 with TRBJ1-1, with 10 bases that match TRBD1. V was pared by 4 bases and J by 5 bases, with 8 bases of the junction left unmatched. The CDR3 contains 15 residues. Germline V gene data show CDR1 as SGHRS and CDR2 as YFSETQ. The DNA of the CDR3 is TGCGCCAGCAGCCCTGGGACAGGGGAAGGAACTGAAGCTTTCTTT. Protein product: CASSPGTGEGTEAFF.

The CDR3 nucleotides are TGCGCCAGCAGCCAAGAGTTCGGCAAGACGAACACTGAAGCTTTCTTT. Encoded protein: CASSQEFGKTNTEAFF. V and J are TRBV4-1 and TRBJ1-1, with D uncertain. V was cut by 0 bases and J by 1 base, with 12 bases left in between. The germline V gene has CDR1 MGHRA and CDR2 YSYEKL. The CDR3 totals 16 residues.

The gene calls are TRBV18 and TRBJ1-2; tentatively, D is TRBD1 (5 bases). CDR3 length: 17 amino acids. Germline V gene lookup returns CDR1 KGHSH and CDR2 LQKENI. V lost 2 bases, J lost 5 bases, and 21 bases lay in between. CDR3 in DNA: TGTGCCAGCTCACCAGTCGCGGCAGGGCCCTCGGGGTATGGCTACACCTTC. Translated, it gives CASSPVAAGPSGYGYTF.

This chain joins TRBV18 and TRBJ1-3; D gene uncertain. CDR3 length: 16 residues. The V end was cut by 3 bases, the J end by 2 bases, with 14 bases between. Germline-derived CDR1 and CDR2 are KGHSH and LQKENI. The CDR3 bases are TGTGCCAGCTCACCCTCGACGGTTCAGGCTGGAAACACCATATATTTT. This sequence encodes CASSPSTVQAGNTIYF.

V and J are TRBV5-8 and TRBJ2-2; D tentatively reads TRBD1 or TRBD2 (5 bases each). CDR1 is SGHTS and CDR2 is YDEGEE in the germline V gene. The CDR3 contains 15 residues. Trimming cost V 4 bases and J 1 base, with 11 bases left between them. In DNA, the CDR3 is TGTGCCAGCAGCCCAGGGAGTAGGAACACCGGGGAGCTGTTTTTT. This sequence encodes CASSPGSRNTGELFF.

This clone was counted a few times. V usage is TRBV30 and J usage is TRBJ1-2, with 9 positions matching TRBD1. Germline V gives CDR1 GTSNPN, CDR2 SVGIG (reference sequence). The trim removed 1 base at V and 2 bases at J, leaving 5 bases unmatched. This CDR3 has 15 amino acids. The CDR3 here is CAWSGYGTGNYGYTF. CDR3 sequence (DNA): TGTGCCTGGAGTGGCTATGGGACAGGGAACTATGGCTACACCTTC.

This chain joins TRBV10-3 and TRBJ1-2; the match to TRBD1 covers 9 bases. Germline CDR1 and CDR2: ENHRY and SYGVKD. This CDR3 has 17 residues. Trimming took 0 bases from V and 3 from J; bases not matched to a gene: 8. CDR3 nucleotide sequence: TGTGCCATCAGTGAGTCGGCTCTCCGGACAGGGGACTATGGCTACACCTTC. This encodes CAISESALRTGDYGYTF.

This clone was recorded only once. The chain employs TRBV3-1 (or the pseudogene TRBV3-2) and TRBJ1-6, with D perhaps TRBD1 (5 bases). V shed 4 bases and J shed 6 bases, with 16 bases lying between them. CDR3 length: 16 residues. Germline assignment: CDR1 LGHDT and CDR2 YNNKEL (reference sequence). The CDR3 is CASSPRGATGNSPLHF. The CDR3, as DNA: TGTGCCAGCAGCCCCCGCGGGGCAACGGGTAATTCACCCCTCCACTTT.

The V and J genes are TRBV18 and TRBJ1-3; the D is unclear. Germline V CDR1 and CDR2: KGHSH, LQKENI. The CDR3 length is 17 residues. V was trimmed by 5 bases and J by 1 base, leaving 18 bases between them. CDR3 protein: CASSTGVTTGSGNTIYF. The CDR3 coding sequence is TGTGCCAGCTCAACGGGAGTGACTACCGGTTCTGGAAACACCATATATTTT.

This clone has only one observation. The rearrangement uses TRBV2 and TRBJ1-2; no clear D gene. Germline V lookup: CDR1 SNHLY, CDR2 FYNNEI. The CDR3 covers 14 residues. The ends were cut back, 1 base at V and 2 bases at J, with 8 bases in the middle. For the CDR3, the DNA is TGTGCCAGCAGTGAAGGCGGAAAAAACTATGGCTACACCTTC. Its protein is CASSEGGKNYGYTF.

The chain links TRBV29-1 to TRBJ2-3, with D unresolved. V dropped 4 bases and J dropped 0 bases, with 8 bases sitting between them. CDR3 length: 13 residues. Germline assignment: CDR1 SQVTM and CDR2 ANQGSEA. CDR3 region: CSVGRDSTDTQYF. DNA for the CDR3: TGCAGCGTTGGTAGGGATAGCACAGATACGCAGTATTTT.